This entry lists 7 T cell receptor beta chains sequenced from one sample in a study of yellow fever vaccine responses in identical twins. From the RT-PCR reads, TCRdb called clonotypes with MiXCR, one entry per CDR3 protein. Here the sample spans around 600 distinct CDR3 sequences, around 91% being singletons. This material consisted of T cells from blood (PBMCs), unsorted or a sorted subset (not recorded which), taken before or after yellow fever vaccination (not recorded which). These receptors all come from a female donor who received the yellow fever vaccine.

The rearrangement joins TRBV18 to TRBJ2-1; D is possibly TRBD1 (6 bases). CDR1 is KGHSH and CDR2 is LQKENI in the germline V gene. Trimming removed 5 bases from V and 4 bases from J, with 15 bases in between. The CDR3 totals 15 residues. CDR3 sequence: CASSSRDKVYNEQFF. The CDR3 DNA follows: TGTGCCAGCTCATCCAGGGACAAAGTTTACAATGAGCAGTTCTTC.

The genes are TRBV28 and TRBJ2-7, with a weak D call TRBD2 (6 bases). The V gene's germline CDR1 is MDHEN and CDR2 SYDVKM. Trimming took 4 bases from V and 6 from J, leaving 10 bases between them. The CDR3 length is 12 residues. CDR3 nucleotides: TGTGCCAGCAGTTACGGGGGAGGCGAGCAGTACTTC. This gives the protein CASSYGGGEQYF.

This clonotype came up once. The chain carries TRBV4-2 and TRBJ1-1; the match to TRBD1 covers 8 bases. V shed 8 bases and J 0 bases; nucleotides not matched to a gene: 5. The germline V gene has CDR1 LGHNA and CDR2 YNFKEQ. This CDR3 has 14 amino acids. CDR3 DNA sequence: TGTGCCAGCCACAGGGGGTACATGAACACTGAAGCTTTCTTT. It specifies CASHRGYMNTEAFF.

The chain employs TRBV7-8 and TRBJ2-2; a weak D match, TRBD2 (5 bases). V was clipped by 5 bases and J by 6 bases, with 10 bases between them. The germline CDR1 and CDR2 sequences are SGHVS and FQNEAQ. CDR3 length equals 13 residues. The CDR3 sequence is CASSRGGSGELFF. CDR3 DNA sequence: TGTGCCAGCAGCCGAGGCGGGTCCGGGGAGCTGTTTTTT.

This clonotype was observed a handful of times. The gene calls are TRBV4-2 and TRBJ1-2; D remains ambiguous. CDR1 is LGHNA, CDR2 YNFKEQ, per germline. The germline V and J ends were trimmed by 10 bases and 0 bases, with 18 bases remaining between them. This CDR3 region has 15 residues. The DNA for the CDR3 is TGTGCCACCCTCCCCTCCACACATTCTAACTATGGCTACACCTTC. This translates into CATLPSTHSNYGYTF.

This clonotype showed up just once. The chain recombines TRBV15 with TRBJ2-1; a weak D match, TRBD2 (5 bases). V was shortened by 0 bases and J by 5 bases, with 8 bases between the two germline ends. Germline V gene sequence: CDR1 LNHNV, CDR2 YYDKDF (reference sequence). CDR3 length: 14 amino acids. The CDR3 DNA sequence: TGTGCCACCAGCAGAGATAGCGTCAACAATGAGCAGTTCTTC. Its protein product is CATSRDSVNNEQFF.

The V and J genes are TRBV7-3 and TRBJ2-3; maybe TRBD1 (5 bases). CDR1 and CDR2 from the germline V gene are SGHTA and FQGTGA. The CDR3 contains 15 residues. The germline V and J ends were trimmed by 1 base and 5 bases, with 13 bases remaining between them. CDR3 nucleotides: TGTGCCAGCAGCTTAAACGTGGGCCAGGGAGATACGCAGTATTTT. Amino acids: CASSLNVGQGDTQYF. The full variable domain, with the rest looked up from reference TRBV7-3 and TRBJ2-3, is GAGVSQTPSNKVTEKGKYVELRCDPISGHTALYWYRQSLGQGPEFLIYFQGTGAADDSGLPNDRFFAVRPEGSVSTLKIQRTERGDSAVYLCASSLNVGQGDTQYFGPGTRLTVL.